Included here is one TCR beta chain sequence, with context. This record comes from a study of OX40 agonist ivuxolimab in advanced cancers. For the study at large: Mean age around 60 years, range about 23 to 80; around 80% male.

This CDR3 has 13 amino acids. The germline V gene encodes CDR1 MNHEY and CDR2 SMNVEV (reference sequence). V lost 6 bases, J lost 5 bases, and 11 bases lay in between. Clones were read by immunoSEQ multiplex PCR, and TCRdb kept only the in-frame ones, dropping some. This table has roughly 74,000 clones, 92% appearing once. Patients were ruled out by autoimmune disease history or systemic immunosuppression. Specimen: CD4+ or CD8+ T cells sorted from blood, collected in a trial of the OX40 agonist ivuxolimab. The TCR sequence derives from an adult with an advanced solid tumor such as melanoma, head and neck, liver or kidney cancer. V gene TRBV27 combines with J gene TRBJ2-1, with unresolved D. CDR3 DNA sequence: TGTGCCAGCAGGTATCCATGGGACAATGAGCAGTTCTTC. Translated: CASRYPWDNEQFF.